A selection of T cell receptor beta chains follows, all from one sample in a study of blood T cell repertoires in COVID-19. The assay was immunoSEQ multiplex PCR, and TCRdb's table has in-frame clones only and misses some. Among 150,000 or so clones listed, about 80% were seen once. The sequencing input was peripheral blood. All receptors derive from a woman aged 60-75 years with acute or convalescent COVID-19. The CDR3 runs from the conserved cysteine through the conserved F or W. A D gene is named only where the DNA matches it firmly. Size is stated for part of the rows, as once, few or many counts, or as a class when the clone is expanded.

clone_size,j_call,v_call,d_call,cdr3_nt,cdr3_aa
-,TRBJ2-5,TRBV18,TRBD2,TGTGCCAGCGCAACACCGGGACTACAAGAGACCCAGTACTTC,CASATPGLQETQYF
-,TRBJ1-1,TRBV18,-,TGTGCCAGCCAAACGTCCAGTGACACTGAAGCTTTCTTT,CASQTSSDTEAFF
-,TRBJ2-5,TRBV7-9,TRBD1,TGTGCCAGCAGCGTGCGGACAGGGATTAGGGAAGAGACCCAGTACTTC,CASSVRTGIREETQYF
-,TRBJ1-2,TRBV19,TRBD1,TGTGCCACTACTCCGGGACAGGGGGGATTCTATGGCTACACCTTC,CATTPGQGGFYGYTF
-,TRBJ1-5,TRBV10-1,-,TGCGCCAGCAGTGAGGGGCATCAGCCCCAGCATTTT,CASSEGHQPQHF
few,TRBJ2-5,TRBV7-9,TRBD2,TGTGCCAGCAGCTTAGTCGGGAGCGGGGACTACGAGACCCAGTACTTC,CASSLVGSGDYETQYF
-,TRBJ1-1,TRBV5-1,-,TGCGCCAGCAGCTTAACTTCCGTAACGAACACTGAAGCTTTCTTT,CASSLTSVTNTEAFF
-,TRBJ1-1,TRBV14,-,TGTGCCAGCAGCTCCACATTGAACACTGAAGCTTTCTTT,CASSSTLNTEAFF
-,TRBJ1-6,TRBV30,-,TGTGCCTGGGCCCCCAGGGTCGAGTCACCCCTCCACTTT,CAWAPRVESPLHF
-,TRBJ1-2,TRBV19,TRBD1,TGTGCCAGTAGTTTCGGACAGGGCCATGGCTACACCTTC,CASSFGQGHGYTF
once,TRBJ1-1,TRBV6-5,TRBD1,TGTGCCAGCAGCATGACAGGGCACACTGAAGCTTTCTTT,CASSMTGHTEAFF
-,TRBJ2-3,TRBV4-2,-,TGTGCCAGCAGCCGACTTTATTCCAGCACAGATACGCAGTATTTT,CASSRLYSSTDTQYF
-,TRBJ1-6,TRBV30,-,TGTGCCTGGACTCACGGCGGTAATTCACCCCTCCACTTT,CAWTHGGNSPLHF
-,TRBJ2-4,TRBV19,TRBD1,TGTGCCAGTAGTATAGGCAGGGGGCCTTCCAAAAACATTCAGTACTTC,CASSIGRGPSKNIQYF
once,TRBJ1-1,TRBV28,TRBD1,TGTGCCAGCAGTTCGGGACAGGGAGGTGAAGCTTTCTTT,CASSSGQGGEAFF
-,TRBJ1-2,TRBV6-2/TRBV6-3,-,TGTGTCAGCAGTGCCTGGACAGCTAATCACTATGGCTACACCTTC,CVSSAWTANHYGYTF
-,TRBJ2-1,TRBV12-3/TRBV12-4,-,TGTGCCAGCAGCCAGTACAATGAGCAGTTCTTC,CASSQYNEQFF
-,TRBJ2-1,TRBV5-1,TRBD2,TGCGCCAGCAGCCCCACCCTGCCGGGGGGGCTCTACAATGAGCAGTTCTTC,CASSPTLPGGLYNEQFF
-,TRBJ2-5,TRBV5-1,TRBD1,TGCGCCAGCAGCTTCGACAGGGGGCGAGAGACCCAGTACTTC,CASSFDRGRETQYF
-,TRBJ1-1,TRBV11-3,TRBD1,TGTGCCAGCAGCCCACCCGGACAGGGGAACACTGAAGCTTTCTTT,CASSPPGQGNTEAFF